The 7 T cell receptor beta chains below come from one sample, sequenced in a study of Ad26.COV2.S vaccination and SARS-CoV-2 variants. Only in-frame clones appear in the TCRdb table, and some are missing; sequencing was by immunoSEQ multiplex PCR. The data hold over 400,000 clones, with about 92% observed a single time. Treatment reported: around 19 received Ad26.COV2.S at low or high dose, single or two shots; about 5 received placebo; per-sample allocation not given. Samples came from day 63 after the first vaccine or placebo injection. Sample: peripheral blood, taken in a trial of Ad26.COV2.S vaccine versus placebo. These receptor sequences come from a person aged 18 to 59 who received the Ad26.COV2.S COVID-19 vaccine or a placebo.

Only a few counts were recorded for this clone. This chain links TRBV7-3 with TRBJ1-2, with TRBD1 matching over 9 bases. The CDR3 runs to 14 residues. CDR1 is SGHTA and CDR2 is FQGTGA in the germline V gene. J gave up 8 bases and V 0 bases, and 4 bases lay outside the gene matches. The DNA of the CDR3 is TGTGCCAGCAGCTTAACGAGAACAGGGGGCGGCTACACCTTC. This codes for CASSLTRTGGGYTF.

This chain connects TRBV28 to TRBJ2-5; D is ambiguous. This CDR3 is 14 amino acids long. Between the trimmed V and J ends, which lost 6 bases and 6 bases, there was a span of 17 bases. Germline CDR1 and CDR2: MDHEN and SYDVKM. The CDR3 reads CASSRFSLVKTQYF. In DNA, the CDR3 is TGTGCCAGCAGCCGCTTTTCGTTGGTGAAGACCCAGTACTTC.

The V call is TRBV7-2, the J call TRBJ2-1, with unresolved D. The CDR3 loop spans 12 amino acids. Trimming pared 0 bases from V and 9 bases from J, leaving 6 bases between. Germline V CDR1 and CDR2: SGHTA, FQGNSA. CDR3 protein: CASSLALAEQFF. In DNA, the CDR3 is TGTGCCAGCAGCTTAGCTCTCGCTGAGCAGTTCTTC.

V gene TRBV15 combines with J gene TRBJ1-4, with TRBD1 matching 9 bases. Per germline, CDR1 LNHNV and CDR2 YYDKDF (reference sequence). J gave up 7 bases and V 3 bases, and 6 bases lay outside the gene matches. The CDR3 contains 15 residues. For the CDR3, the DNA is TGTGCCACCAGCAGGGAAGACAGGGGGGGTGAAAAACTGTTTTTT. Amino acid sequence: CATSREDRGGEKLFF.

This chain links TRBV5-1 with TRBJ2-7; D is possibly TRBD1 (6 bases). This CDR3 spans 14 amino acids. Germline values: CDR1 SGHRS, CDR2 YFSETQ. The germline V and J ends were trimmed by 4 bases and 4 bases, with 15 bases remaining between them. The CDR3 bases are TGCGCCAGCAGCGCGGATGGGGGACAATACGAGCAGTACTTC. Encoded protein: CASSADGGQYEQYF.

This clone was seen just once. The gene calls are TRBV4-2 and TRBJ2-3; 9 bases line up with TRBD1. The CDR3 is 15 residues long. Trimming took 7 bases from V and 0 from J; bases not matched to a gene: 5. Germline V gene lookup returns CDR1 LGHNA and CDR2 YNFKEQ. The CDR3 nucleotides read TGTGCCAGCACTCCAGGGACAGGGAGCACAGATACGCAGTATTTT. Encoded protein: CASTPGTGSTDTQYF.

The V and J genes are TRBV5-4 and TRBJ2-7, with D unclear. CDR3 length: 12 amino acids. V lost 2 bases, J lost 0 bases, and 3 bases lay in between. Germline loops: CDR1 SGHNT, CDR2 YYREEE (reference sequence). This CDR3 reads CASSFSSYEQYF. DNA of the CDR3: TGTGCCAGCAGCTTTTCCTCCTACGAGCAGTACTTC.